This TCR beta chain appears in the sequencing data of a study of chemoradiotherapy in HPV16-positive cancers. TCRdb's table, derived via immunoSEQ multiplex PCR, lists solely in-frame clones and lacks some. The sample yields roughly 34,000 clones, around 83% seen once. The CDR3 is 15 amino acids. This clonotype was obtained from a human donor with HPV-associated anogenital cancer. The chain recombines TRBV12-2 with TRBJ1-5; TRBD1 reflects the table's D call only, with no check against the DNA. TRBV12-2 is a pseudogene segment. Material: blood, obtained from a patient who underwent chemoradiotherapy. This chain's CDR3 is CASRLEGQTNQPQHF. For the CDR3, the DNA is TGTGCAAGTCGCTTAGAAGGACAGACCAATCAGCCCCAGCATTTT.